Presented here are 10 T cell receptor beta chains from one specimen sequenced in a study of blood T cell repertoires in COVID-19. Only in-frame clones appear in the TCRdb table, and some are missing; sequencing was by immunoSEQ multiplex PCR. The sample lists some 180,000 clones, approximately 85% occurring once. The sequencing input was PBMCs or T cells enriched from blood (not recorded which). These receptors were obtained from a man aged 35 to 55 who had recovered from COVID-19.

The gene calls are TRBV7-6 and TRBJ2-2, with 9 bases identical to TRBD1. J was trimmed by 4 bases and V by 0 bases; bases with no gene match: 3. Germline V gene lookup returns CDR1 SGHVS and CDR2 FNYEAQ. The length of the CDR3 is 16 residues. In nucleotides, the CDR3 is TGTGCCAGCAGCTTAGCCTCGGGACAGGGCACCGGGGAGCTGTTTTTT. The encoded protein is CASSLASGQGTGELFF. Variable domain in full (rest from reference TRBV7-6 and TRBJ2-2): GAGVSQSPRYKVTKRGQDVALRCDPISGHVSLYWYRQALGQGPEFLTYFNYEAQQDKSGLPNDRFSAERPEGSISTLTIQRTEQRDSAMYRCASSLASGQGTGELFFGEGSRLTVL.

The chain recombines TRBV9 with TRBJ1-3; D gene ambiguous. V lost 0 bases, J lost 1 base, and 8 bases lay in between. Germline V lookup: CDR1 SGDLS, CDR2 YYNGEE. The length of the CDR3 is 15 residues. CDR3 sequence: CASSVVAGSGNTIYF. The CDR3, as DNA: TGTGCCAGCAGCGTAGTGGCGGGGTCTGGAAACACCATATATTTT.

The chain joins TRBV11-3 to TRBJ1-1, with TRBD1 as a possible D gene (6 bases). With 0 bases removed from V and 11 bases from J, the gap between germline ends came to 13 bases. This CDR3 spans 13 amino acids. Germline lookup yields CDR1 SGHNT and CDR2 YENEEA. Here the CDR3 reads CASSLDQGRAAFF. Here the CDR3 DNA reads TGTGCCAGCAGCTTAGATCAGGGGAGGGCGGCTTTCTTT.

This clone was seen only once. This rearrangement joins TRBV21-1 to TRBJ2-1; the D segment call TRBD2 is taken from the table without a DNA check. TRBV21-1 has pseudogene status. The CDR3 spans 18 residues. CDR3 bases: TGTGCCAGCAGCAAACGGTTACCGTTTCGAGGAGGGCCCGATGAGCAGTTCTTC. Translated, it gives CASSKRLPFRGGPDEQFF.

The chain has TRBV7-9 and TRBJ1-4, with D perhaps matching TRBD1 (5 bases). The CDR3 is made up of 14 amino acids. V was shortened by 4 bases and J by 7 bases, with 13 bases between the two germline ends. CDR1 and CDR2 (germline): SEHNR, FQNEAQ (reference sequence). The CDR3 protein is CASSSPGGREKLFF. In nucleotides, the CDR3 is TGTGCCAGCAGCTCCCCGGGGGGACGTGAAAAACTGTTTTTT.

The rearrangement joins TRBV4-2 to TRBJ2-1, with D possibly being TRBD2 (6 bases). The length of the CDR3 is 14 residues. Trimming took 8 bases from V and 5 from J, leaving 16 bases between them. CDR1 and CDR2 (germline): LGHNA, YNFKEQ. In DNA, the CDR3 is TGTGCCAGCGGGGCGGGATGGTCCAACAATGAGCAGTTCTTC. Amino acids: CASGAGWSNNEQFF.

The chain employs TRBV6-5 and TRBJ2-7, with 7 bases aligning to TRBD1. V was clipped by 3 bases and J by 4 bases; unmatched bases: 9. The CDR3 runs to 15 residues. CDR1 is MNHEY and CDR2 is SVGAGI in the germline V gene. CDR3 region: CASSYGQAGFYEQYF. The CDR3 region has the DNA TGTGCCAGCAGTTATGGACAGGCGGGCTTTTACGAGCAGTACTTC.

This sequence joins TRBV2 and TRBJ1-3; a possible D gene is TRBD1 (6 bases). The V gene's germline CDR1 is SNHLY and CDR2 FYNNEI. V was shortened by 6 bases and J by 0 bases, with 12 bases between the two germline ends. This CDR3 spans 15 amino acids. In nucleotides, the CDR3 is TGTGCCAGCAGGCCCGACAGGTCCTCTGGAAACACCATATATTTT. Protein product: CASRPDRSSGNTIYF. The whole variable domain, remainder taken from reference TRBV2 and TRBJ1-3, is EPEVTQTPSHQVTQMGQEVILRCVPISNHLYFYWYRQILGQKVEFLVSFYNNEISEKSEIFDDQFSVERPDGSNFTLKIRSTKLEDSAMYFCASRPDRSSGNTIYFGEGSWLTVV.

The chain is built from TRBV28 and TRBJ1-5; D might be TRBD1 (5 bases). V dropped 7 bases and J dropped 4 bases, with 17 bases sitting between them. This CDR3 is 15 amino acids long. CDR1 MDHEN and CDR2 SYDVKM come from the germline V gene. The CDR3 here is CASTHWAGMNQPQHF. In DNA, the CDR3 is TGTGCCAGCACCCACTGGGCAGGGATGAATCAGCCCCAGCATTTT.

The chain combines TRBV19 with TRBJ1-1; D unclear. Trimming stripped 3 bases from V and 1 base from J, with 15 bases between. This CDR3 contains 16 residues. CDR1 and CDR2 from the germline V gene are LNHDA and SQIVND (reference sequence). The CDR3 sequence: CASSISRGGQNTEAFF. The CDR3 DNA reads TGTGCCAGTAGTATTTCGCGGGGAGGCCAGAACACTGAAGCTTTCTTT.